This TCR beta chain was recorded in a study of blood T cell repertoires in COVID-19. The CDR3 covers 15 residues. Germline V CDR1 and CDR2: LNHNV, YYDKDF (reference sequence). Deletions cut 1 base from V and 3 bases from J, with 13 bases between. The method was immunoSEQ multiplex PCR; TCRdb's version includes in-frame clones alone and lacks a portion of them. Seen here are some 150,000 clones, around nine tenths observed once, and the top ten hold approximately 3.5%. Material: peripheral blood. This TCR was recovered from a man between 65 and 85 years old with acute or convalescent COVID-19. The gene calls are TRBV15 and TRBJ2-7, with a weak D call TRBD2 (6 bases). Here the CDR3 DNA reads TGTGCCACCAGCAGAGGGGACGGGACTTACTACGAGCAGTACTTC. Protein: CATSRGDGTYYEQYF.